These 4 T cell receptor beta chains share one sample of origin, sequenced in a study of human T cells and chemical hapten exposure. Regarding time point: patch test 1, 2 weeks after DPC sensitization. This sample's treatment: therapeutic diphenylcyclopropenone sensitization with weekly scalp DPC. MiXCR, applied by TCRdb to the RACE reads, yields one record per CDR3 protein. Of under 450,000 distinct CDR3 sequences listed, 4% to 5.5% are singletons. The material was whole blood, obtained in connection with sensitization to the hapten diphenylcyclopropenone (DPC). The receptors originated from a woman aged 45 to 65 with alopecia areata. Some clones in this sample may be carry-over from other donors' samples.

There are many counts of this clonotype. The CDR3 here is CSVEESGTRGSNEQFF. The CDR3 region has the DNA TGCAGCGTTGAAGAGTCTGGGACTAGGGGAAGTAATGAGCAGTTCTTC. The rearrangement uses TRBV29-1 and TRBJ2-1, with TRBD2 matching 8 bases. Looked up from germline, CDR1 is SQVTM and CDR2 is ANQGSEA. With V trimmed by 0 bases and J by 7 bases, 11 bases remained unmatched. The length of the CDR3 is 16 residues.

This clonotype was seen more than once but under ten times. The rearrangement uses TRBV11-2 and TRBJ2-3; 7 positions agree with TRBD1. V lost 5 bases, J lost 2 bases, and 10 bases stayed unmatched. This CDR3 spans 16 amino acids. Per germline, CDR1 SGHAT and CDR2 FQNNGV. CDR3 bases: TGTGCCAGCAGCGTCAATCCGGGACAGTTCACAGATACGCAGTATTTT. It specifies CASSVNPGQFTDTQYF.

The chain is built from TRBV11-2 and TRBJ2-2, with D uncertain. V dropped 4 bases and J dropped 2 bases, with 14 bases sitting between them. Germline V gene data show CDR1 as SGHAT and CDR2 as FQNNGV. The CDR3 is 16 residues long. The CDR3 DNA follows: TGTGCCAGCAGCTCGCACTCCGGGTTTAACACCGGGGAGCTGTTTTTT. Protein sequence: CASSSHSGFNTGELFF.

CDR3 sequence (DNA): TGCAGTGCTAGAGATAGACGGACCTATGGCTACACCTTC. Translated: CSARDRRTYGYTF. The chain couples TRBV20-1 to TRBJ1-2; no clear D gene. This CDR3 comprises 13 residues. The germline CDR1 and CDR2 sequences are DFQATT and SNEGSKA (reference sequence). V was pared by 0 bases and J by 4 bases, with 9 bases between.